A selection of T cell receptor beta chains follows, all from one sample in a study of blood T cell repertoires in COVID-19. This table comes from immunoSEQ multiplex PCR, and its TCRdb copy is limited to in-frame clones, with some not included. The sample lists around 250,000 clones, around 90% occurring once. Material: peripheral blood. These receptors were taken from a woman between 55 and 75 years old with COVID-19, enrolled during active disease. Each CDR3 is given with its conserved first and last residue. The order of the fields is D gene, V gene, clone size, J gene, CDR3 protein, CDR3 DNA. A D gene is named only where the DNA matches it firmly. Clone size is given for some rows only: seen once, a few or many times, or a class if the clone is expanded.

NA,TRBV30,few,TRBJ1-5,CAWRGDRRNQPQHF,TGTGCCTGGAGAGGGGATCGGCGCAATCAGCCCCAGCATTTT
TRBD1,TRBV19,NA,TRBJ1-2,CASRTGGHYGYTF,TGTGCCAGTAGGACAGGGGGCCACTATGGCTACACCTTC
NA,TRBV19,NA,TRBJ1-3,CASRRGGGRSDGNTIYF,TGTGCCAGTAGGAGGGGTGGAGGGCGCAGCGATGGAAACACCATATATTTT
NA,TRBV6-2/TRBV6-3,few,TRBJ2-2,CASSLFFGELFF,TGTGCCAGCAGTCTCTTCTTCGGGGAGCTGTTTTTT
TRBD1,TRBV7-2,NA,TRBJ1-4,CASSFSGQGVFF,TGTGCCAGCAGCTTCAGTGGACAGGGGGTCTTTTTT
NA,TRBV6-5,once,TRBJ1-5,CASSTRVSEPQHF,TGTGCCAGCAGTACCAGGGTCTCGGAGCCCCAGCATTTT
NA,TRBV28,NA,TRBJ1-2,CASSTDSSLYGYTF,TGTGCCAGCAGCACCGACAGTTCTCTCTATGGCTACACCTTC
TRBD1,TRBV6-2/TRBV6-3,NA,TRBJ2-7,CASSQRQGALYEQYF,TGTGCCAGCAGTCAGAGACAGGGGGCCTTATACGAGCAGTACTTC
NA,TRBV6-5,NA,TRBJ1-1,CASTKGDGNTEAFF,TGTGCCAGCACCAAGGGGGACGGAAACACTGAAGCTTTCTTT
TRBD1,TRBV7-2,NA,TRBJ2-2,CASSLETGAVTGELFF,TGTGCCAGCAGCTTAGAGACAGGGGCGGTTACCGGGGAGCTGTTTTTT